These 31 T cell receptor beta chains originate from one sample sequenced in a study of T cells in Graves' hyperthyroidism and ophthalmopathy. What was amplified from RNA transcripts were TCR beta CDR3 regions. When the TCR CDR3 underwent first-round RT-PCR, the HTBI primer set was used. TCRdb redid the calling of the multiplex PCR reads with MiXCR, one entry per CDR3 protein. The data show fewer than 350,000 distinct CDR3 sequences, with roughly 13% seen just once and under 8% held by the top ten. The sample taken for sequencing was blood. The source of these receptors is a woman aged 40 to 49 with Graves' hyperthyroidism.

This clonotype was counted many times. The CDR3 bases are TGTGCCAGCAGACTGGGACTAGCGGGAGCCAACGAGCAGTACTTC. Translating it yields CASRLGLAGANEQYF. V and J are TRBV11-2 and TRBJ2-7; 14 bases fit TRBD2. The V and J ends lost 6 bases and 5 bases, in that order; junction bases with no gene match: 6. This CDR3 spans 15 amino acids. The V gene's germline CDR1 is SGHAT and CDR2 FQNNGV.

This clonotype showed up many times. The V call is TRBV20-1, the J call TRBJ2-3; TRBD2 aligns across 7 bases. V lost 1 base, J lost 3 bases, and 10 bases stayed unmatched. The CDR3 has 16 residues. From germline, CDR1 is DFQATT and CDR2 SNEGSKA (reference sequence). CDR3 nucleotides: TGCAGTGCTAGAGGAGCCGGGAGGCCCAGGACAGATACGCAGTATTTT. Residues: CSARGAGRPRTDTQYF.

V is TRBV14 and J is TRBJ2-2; D gene uncertain. The CDR3 runs 11 residues. Germline-derived CDR1 and CDR2 are SGHDN and FVKESK. V lost 4 bases and J 9 bases, leaving 6 bases between the germline ends. This CDR3 reads CASSLNRELFF. The CDR3 DNA reads as TGTGCCAGCAGCCTCAACCGGGAGCTGTTTTTT. Full variable domain (outside the CDR3, taken from reference TRBV14 and TRBJ2-2): EAGVTQFPSHSVIEKGQTVTLRCDPISGHDNLYWYRRVMGKEIKFLLHFVKESKQDESGMPNNRFLAERTGGTYSTLKVQPAELEDSGVYFCASSLNRELFFGEGSRLTVL.

This clonotype was found many times. V and J are TRBV19 and TRBJ1-1, with TRBD1 identical over 9 bases. With 4 bases clipped from V and 0 bases from J, the junction kept 6 bases outside the gene matches. The CDR3 spans 16 residues. From germline, CDR1 is LNHDA and CDR2 SQIVND (reference sequence). In DNA, the CDR3 is TGTGCCAGTAGTACCCCGGGACAGGGTATGAACACTGAAGCTTTCTTT. Its protein product is CASSTPGQGMNTEAFF. Combining the CDR3 with reference TRBV19 and TRBJ1-1 gives the whole variable domain DGGITQSPKYLFRKEGQNVTLSCEQNLNHDAMYWYRQDPGQGLRLIYYSQIVNDFQKGDIAEGYSVSREKKESFPLTVTSAQKNPTAFYLCASSTPGQGMNTEAFFGQGTRLTVV.

This clonotype was recorded many times. The chain combines TRBV7-9 with TRBJ2-5; possible D gene TRBD1, 5 bases. The germline V and J ends were trimmed by 1 base and 0 bases, with 9 bases remaining between them. Looked up from germline, CDR1 is SEHNR and CDR2 is FQNEAQ (reference sequence). The CDR3 has 15 residues. CDR3 sequence (DNA): TGTGCCAGCAGCTTAGGGGGCAGGGACCAAGAGACCCAGTACTTC. It is translated as CASSLGGRDQETQYF.

This clonotype showed up many times. The V call is TRBV11-3, the J call TRBJ2-7; D is possibly TRBD1 (5 bases). The CDR3 runs to 14 residues. V lost 1 base and J lost 4, with 11 bases in between. Per germline, CDR1 SGHNT and CDR2 YENEEA. CDR3 sequence: CASSLGQPLYEQYF. The CDR3 bases are TGTGCCAGCAGCTTAGGACAGCCGTTGTACGAGCAGTACTTC.

This clonotype was seen repeatedly, ten times or more. V and J are TRBV6-1 and TRBJ2-2; D perhaps matches TRBD1 (6 bases). The CDR3 sequence is 15 residues long. The germline V gene has CDR1 MNHNS and CDR2 SASEGT. V gave up 4 bases and J gave up 4 bases, with 13 bases separating them. In nucleotides, the CDR3 is TGTGCCAGCAGTGGGCTAACAGGGCCCACCGGGGAGCTGTTTTTT. This encodes CASSGLTGPTGELFF.

This clonotype was observed many times. The chain combines TRBV20-1 with TRBJ2-1; 8 positions match TRBD2. V trimming: 5 bases; J trimming: 2 bases; junction bases outside the gene matches: 5. This CDR3 comprises 14 residues. Germline-derived CDR1 and CDR2 are DFQATT and SNEGSKA (reference sequence). In DNA form, the CDR3 reads TGCAGTGCTCCCCCGGGACTAGCCTACAATGAGCAGTTCTTC. Protein sequence: CSAPPGLAYNEQFF.

This clonotype has just a few counts. The V and J genes are TRBV6-1 and TRBJ2-3, with TRBD2 identical over 8 bases. This CDR3 has 14 residues. In germline, CDR1 is MNHNS, CDR2 SASEGT. V was pared by 0 bases and J by 6 bases, with 2 bases of the junction left unmatched. CDR3: CASSEAVAGDTQYF. The DNA of the CDR3 is TGTGCCAGCAGTGAAGCGGTAGCGGGGGATACGCAGTATTTT.

This clonotype has ten or more counts. The chain is built from TRBV3-1 and TRBJ1-1, with a weak D call TRBD1 (5 bases). Germline values: CDR1 LGHDT, CDR2 YNNKEL (reference sequence). Trimming took 4 bases from V and 6 from J, leaving 12 bases between them. The CDR3 sequence is 13 residues long. CDR3 sequence reads: CASSLLGASEAFF. CDR3 bases: TGTGCCAGCAGCCTCCTAGGGGCGTCTGAAGCTTTCTTT.

A few counts support this clonotype. J is TRBJ2-6 and V is TRBV27; D is undetermined. Germline V gene lookup returns CDR1 MNHEY and CDR2 SMNVEV (reference sequence). The CDR3 has 15 residues. V was pared by 5 bases and J by 0 bases, with 8 bases between. CDR3 in DNA: TGTGCCAGCAGTCCTGCATCCTCTGGGGCCAACGTCCTGACTTTC. Translated, it gives CASSPASSGANVLTF.

This clonotype was seen ten or more times. J is TRBJ2-7 and V is TRBV7-6; D may be TRBD2 (6 bases). This CDR3 is built from 15 residues. Germline values: CDR1 SGHVS, CDR2 FNYEAQ. Trimming removed 5 bases at V and 2 bases at J, with 16 bases between. The CDR3 bases are TGTGCCAGCAGCCCCTTTGGGGGAGGAACCTACGAGCAGTACTTC. Its protein is CASSPFGGGTYEQYF.

This clonotype was observed at least ten times. This chain links TRBV6-1 with TRBJ1-1; unclear D gene. Germline CDR1 and CDR2: MNHNS and SASEGT. The CDR3 has 13 amino acids. V lost 7 bases to trimming and J lost 1 base, with 10 bases between them. The CDR3 here is CASTPFRNTEAFF. CDR3 nucleotide sequence: TGTGCCAGCACTCCGTTTAGGAACACTGAAGCTTTCTTT.

This clonotype was seen many times. The rearrangement joins TRBV28 to TRBJ2-7; D possibly corresponds to TRBD2 (6 bases). V lost 2 bases to trimming and J lost 2 bases, with 16 bases between them. Germline lookup yields CDR1 MDHEN and CDR2 SYDVKM. This CDR3 spans 16 amino acids. CDR3 residues: CASSLPTGLSPYEQYF. For the CDR3, the DNA is TGTGCCAGCAGTTTACCGACCGGACTAAGCCCCTACGAGCAGTACTTC.

This clonotype was observed at least ten times. The V call is TRBV6-1, the J call TRBJ1-5, with D unclear. The germline V and J ends were trimmed by 1 base and 2 bases, with 12 bases remaining between them. This CDR3 spans 16 amino acids. CDR1 and CDR2 from the germline V gene are MNHNS and SASEGT. The CDR3 loop is CASSEGIQDGNQPQHF. The DNA of the CDR3 is TGTGCCAGCAGTGAAGGAATCCAGGACGGCAATCAGCCCCAGCATTTT.

To note about this clonotype: One end of the junction does not line up with germline, which may come from a read error. This sequence joins TRBV6-1 and TRBJ2-1; 12 nucleotides line up with TRBD2. Germline loops: CDR1 MNHNS, CDR2 SASEGT. The CDR3 contains 15 residues. CDR3 region: CASSPTSGRRNERFF. The CDR3 DNA follows: TGTGCCAGCAGCCCAACTAGCGGGAGGCGCAATGAGCGGTTCTTC.

In this sample, this clonotype turned up a few times. The rearrangement links TRBV9 to TRBJ1-1; weak D call: TRBD1 (5 bases). Trimming pared 3 bases from V and 11 bases from J, leaving 17 bases between. The CDR3 consists of 13 residues. Germline CDR1 and CDR2: SGDLS and YYNGEE. CDR3 protein: CASSANGGQVAFF. The CDR3 coding sequence is TGTGCCAGCAGCGCAAACGGGGGTCAGGTGGCTTTCTTT.

This clonotype was recorded many times. The CDR3 region is CSARDIAGGLYGDTQYF. The CDR3 DNA sequence: TGCAGTGCTAGAGATATAGCGGGAGGGCTTTACGGAGATACGCAGTATTTT. This chain connects TRBV20-1 to TRBJ2-3; 11 positions match TRBD2. Germline V gives CDR1 DFQATT, CDR2 SNEGSKA (reference sequence). V lost 0 bases to trimming and J lost 5 bases; unmatched junction nucleotides: 10. The length of the CDR3 is 17 residues.

The genes are TRBV9 and TRBJ1-4, with D possibly TRBD1 on 6 matching bases. CDR3 length: 15 amino acids. Per germline, CDR1 SGDLS and CDR2 YYNGEE. V was trimmed by 1 base and J by 3 bases, leaving 10 bases between them. The CDR3 is CASSVTTGSNEKLFF. The CDR3 coding sequence is TGTGCCAGCAGCGTAACGACAGGCTCTAATGAAAAACTGTTTTTT.

At least ten counts were recorded for this clonotype. The rearrangement links TRBV20-1 to TRBJ2-7; 9 bases are a match to TRBD2. The CDR3 spans 17 residues. CDR1 and CDR2 from the germline V gene are DFQATT and SNEGSKA (reference sequence). The J segment lost 4 bases and the V segment lost 0 bases, leaving 13 bases of the junction unmatched. The CDR3 is CSARENSGRSVGYEQYF. CDR3 nucleotides: TGCAGTGCTAGAGAGAATAGCGGGAGATCAGTAGGGTACGAGCAGTACTTC.

The sample holds many counts of this clonotype. A much larger clone lies a single base off, so this may be a read error. The chain employs TRBV3-1 and TRBJ2-5; D not certain. CDR3 length: 11 residues. The V and J ends lost 2 bases and 3 bases respectively, with 1 base between them. The germline V gene encodes CDR1 LGHDT and CDR2 YNNKEL (reference sequence). CDR3 amino acids: CASSQKETQYF. CDR3 coding DNA: TGTGCCAGCAGCCAAAAAGAGACCCAGTACTTC.

Remarks on this clonotype: A much larger clone is a single base away; this may be a read error. The missing conserved phenylalanine or tryptophan at the end of this CDR3 makes a read error likely. The V gene is TRBV20-1, the J gene TRBJ2-3; D is perhaps TRBD2 (6 bases). Per the germline V gene, CDR1 is DFQATT and CDR2 is SNEGSKA (reference sequence). The CDR3 covers 15 residues. Between the trimmed V and J ends, which lost 3 bases and 0 bases, there was a span of 13 bases. CDR3 sequence: CSASPEGTSTDTQYL. CDR3 bases: TGCAGTGCTAGTCCGGAGGGGACTAGCACAGATACGCAGTATCTT.

The genes are TRBV30 and TRBJ1-6, with 9 bases identical to TRBD1. Germline CDR1 reads GTSNPN; CDR2 reads SVGIG (reference sequence). V dropped 5 bases and J dropped 7; count of bases not matched to a gene: 0. The CDR3 has 12 residues. The DNA of the CDR3 is TGTGCCTGGGACAGGGGGAATTCACCCCTCCACTTT. It yields the protein CAWDRGNSPLHF.

This clonotype has ten or more counts. This chain joins TRBV28 and TRBJ2-1; D is unclear. The germline V and J ends were trimmed by 7 bases and 5 bases, with 12 bases remaining between them. The CDR3 has 13 amino acids. Germline values: CDR1 MDHEN, CDR2 SYDVKM. The CDR3 DNA follows: TGTGCCAGCACCCTCAGGCACGACAATGAGCAGTTCTTC. It translates to CASTLRHDNEQFF. Combining the CDR3 with reference TRBV28 and TRBJ2-1 gives the whole variable domain DVKVTQSSRYLVKRTGEKVFLECVQDMDHENMFWYRQDPGLGLRLIYFSYDVKMKEKGDIPEGYSVSREKKERFSLILESASTNQTSMYLCASTLRHDNEQFFGPGTRLTVL.

This clonotype appeared a few times. The V call is TRBV3-1, the J call TRBJ2-1, with 8 nucleotides matching TRBD2. V shed 1 base, J shed 1 base, and the junction held 3 bases outside the gene matches. The germline gives CDR1 LGHDT, CDR2 YNNKEL (reference sequence). CDR3 length: 16 residues. DNA for the CDR3: TGTGCCAGCAGCCAAGTTCGACTAGCGTCCTACAATGAGCAGTTCTTC. It translates to CASSQVRLASYNEQFF.

The gene calls are TRBV7-9 and TRBJ2-1, with 8 bases identical to TRBD2. This CDR3 is built from 16 residues. With V trimmed by 5 bases and J by 4 bases, 10 bases remained unmatched. Germline CDR1 reads SEHNR; CDR2 reads FQNEAQ (reference sequence). The CDR3 DNA sequence: TGTGCCAGCAGCCTAAGAGGCTCGGGAGGGTACAATGAGCAGTTCTTC. Amino acid sequence: CASSLRGSGGYNEQFF.

This clonotype was seen repeatedly, ten times or more. The chain is built from TRBV29-1 and TRBJ2-1, with 8 bases fitting TRBD2. CDR1 is SQVTM, CDR2 ANQGSEA, per germline. Trimming took 4 bases from V and 7 from J; bases not matched to a gene: 9. This CDR3 has 14 amino acids. CDR3 protein: CSVVVGRGPNEQFF. The CDR3 region has the DNA TGCAGCGTTGTAGTCGGGAGGGGACCGAATGAGCAGTTCTTC.

V usage is TRBV6-2 or TRBV6-3 and J usage is TRBJ2-5, with D unresolved. V was cut by 6 bases and J by 2 bases, with 22 bases left in between. The germline gives CDR1 MNHEY, CDR2 SVGEGT. This CDR3 is 17 amino acids long. CDR3 sequence reads: CASRSLRAQFGQETQYF. DNA for the CDR3: TGTGCCAGCAGGAGCCTAAGGGCCCAATTCGGGCAAGAGACCCAGTACTTC.

This rearrangement joins TRBV28 to TRBJ2-7; D remains unclear. Germline V gives CDR1 MDHEN, CDR2 SYDVKM. V lost 4 bases to trimming and J lost 5 bases, with 21 bases between them. The CDR3 runs 16 residues. CDR3 loop: CASSYRSGLAVDEQYF. In DNA form, the CDR3 reads TGTGCCAGCAGTTACAGATCCGGGCTCGCAGTCGACGAGCAGTACTTC.

In this sample, this clonotype turned up many times. The V and J genes are TRBV3-1 and TRBJ1-2; no clear D gene. Trimming pared 3 bases from V and 8 bases from J, leaving 13 bases between. The CDR3 extends over 13 amino acids. Germline V CDR1 and CDR2: LGHDT, YNNKEL (reference sequence). This chain's CDR3 is CASSQTVPEGYTF. Here the CDR3 DNA reads TGTGCCAGCAGCCAGACCGTCCCCGAGGGCTACACCTTC.

This clonotype was seen repeatedly, ten times or more. The V and J genes are TRBV19 and TRBJ2-5, with TRBD1 matching over 8 bases. Looked up from germline, CDR1 is LNHDA and CDR2 is SQIVND (reference sequence). The V segment lost 5 bases and the J segment 4 bases; nucleotides outside the gene matches: 9. The CDR3 consists of 15 residues. In nucleotides, the CDR3 is TGTGCCAGTAGTGCCCGCCGACAGGGGAGAGAGACCCAGTACTTC. It yields the protein CASSARRQGRETQYF.